The clone carrying this TCR beta chain is labeled as medium-sized. The V end was cut by 4 bases, the J end by 4 bases, with 17 bases between. The CDR3 totals 15 residues. TCRdb re-called the 5' RACE reads with MiXCR, one entry per CDR3 protein. Here the sample spans some 85,000 distinct CDR3 sequences, approximately 4.7% being singletons. This sample is drawn from a study of T cells of healthy individuals. This chain uses TRBV12-3 or TRBV12-4 with TRBJ2-7; D is possibly TRBD2 (6 bases). The TCR sequence derives from a female donor in good health. CDR3 sequence: CASSSGTPGGYEQYF. In DNA, the CDR3 is TGTGCCAGCAGTTCCGGGACTCCCGGAGGTTACGAGCAGTACTTC.